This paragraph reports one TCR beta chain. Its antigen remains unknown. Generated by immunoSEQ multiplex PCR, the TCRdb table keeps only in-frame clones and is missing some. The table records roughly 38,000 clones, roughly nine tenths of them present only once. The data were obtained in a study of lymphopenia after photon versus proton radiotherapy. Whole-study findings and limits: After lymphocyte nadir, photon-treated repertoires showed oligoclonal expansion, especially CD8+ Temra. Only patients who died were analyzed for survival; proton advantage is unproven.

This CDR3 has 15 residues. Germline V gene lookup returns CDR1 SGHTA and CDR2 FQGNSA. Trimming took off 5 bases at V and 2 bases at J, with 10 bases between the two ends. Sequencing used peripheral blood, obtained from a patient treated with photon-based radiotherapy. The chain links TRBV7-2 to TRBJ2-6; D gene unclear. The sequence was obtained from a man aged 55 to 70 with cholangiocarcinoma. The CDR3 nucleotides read TGTGCCAGCAGCCCGGAGAGTCCTGGGGCCAACGTCCTGACTTTC. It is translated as CASSPESPGANVLTF.